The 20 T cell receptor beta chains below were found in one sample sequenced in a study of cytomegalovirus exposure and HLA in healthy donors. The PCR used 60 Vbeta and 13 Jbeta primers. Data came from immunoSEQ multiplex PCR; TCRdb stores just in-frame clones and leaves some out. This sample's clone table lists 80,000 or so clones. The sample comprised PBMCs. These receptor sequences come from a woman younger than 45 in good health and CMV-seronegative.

In DNA form, the CDR3 reads TGCGCCAGCAGCTTGGCCGGGACTACCCTCGAGCAGTACTTC. Translated: CASSLAGTTLEQYF. The chain employs TRBV5-1 and TRBJ2-7; 7 nucleotides match TRBD2. The CDR3 is made up of 14 amino acids. Germline V gives CDR1 SGHRS, CDR2 YFSETQ. The ends lost 0 bases at V and 6 bases at J; junction bases unmatched: 6.

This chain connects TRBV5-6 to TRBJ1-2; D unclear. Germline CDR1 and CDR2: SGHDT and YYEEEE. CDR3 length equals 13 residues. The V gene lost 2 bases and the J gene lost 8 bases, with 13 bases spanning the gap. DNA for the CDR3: TGTGCCAGCAGCTTCTTACAGAAGCAAGGCTACACCTTC. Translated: CASSFLQKQGYTF.

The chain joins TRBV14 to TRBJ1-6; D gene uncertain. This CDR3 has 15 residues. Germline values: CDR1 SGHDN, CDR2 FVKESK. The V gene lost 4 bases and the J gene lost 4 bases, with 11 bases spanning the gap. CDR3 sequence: CASSPRNGYNSPLHF. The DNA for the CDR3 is TGTGCCAGCAGCCCAAGAAACGGGTATAATTCACCCCTCCACTTT. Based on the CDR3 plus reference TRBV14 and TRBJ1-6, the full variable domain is EAGVTQFPSHSVIEKGQTVTLRCDPISGHDNLYWYRRVMGKEIKFLLHFVKESKQDESGMPNNRFLAERTGGTYSTLKVQPAELEDSGVYFCASSPRNGYNSPLHFGNGTRLTVT.

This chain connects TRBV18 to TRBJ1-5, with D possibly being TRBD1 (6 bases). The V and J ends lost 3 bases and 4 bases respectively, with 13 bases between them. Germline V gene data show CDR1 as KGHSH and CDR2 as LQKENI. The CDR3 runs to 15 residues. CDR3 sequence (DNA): TGTGCCAGCTCACCTCTACAGGGTAAAAATCAGCCCCAGCATTTT. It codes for CASSPLQGKNQPQHF. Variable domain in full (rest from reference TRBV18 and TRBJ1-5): NAGVMQNPRHLVRRRGQEARLRCSPMKGHSHVYWYRQLPEEGLKFMVYLQKENIIDESGMPKERFSAEFPKEGPSILRIQQVVRGDSAAYFCASSPLQGKNQPQHFGDGTRLSIL.

CDR3 in DNA: TGTGCCAGCAGTTCGACTAGCGGCGAGCAGTACTTC. Protein sequence: CASSSTSGEQYF. This chain links TRBV7-9 with TRBJ2-7; the match to TRBD2 covers 9 bases. This CDR3 has 12 amino acids. V trimming: 6 bases; J trimming: 6 bases; junction bases outside the gene matches: 3. CDR1 is SEHNR, CDR2 FQNEAQ, per germline (reference sequence).

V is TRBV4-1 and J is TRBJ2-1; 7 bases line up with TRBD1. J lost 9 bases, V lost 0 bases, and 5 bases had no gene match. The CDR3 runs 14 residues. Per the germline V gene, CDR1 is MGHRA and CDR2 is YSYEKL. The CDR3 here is CASSQEQGPGEQFF. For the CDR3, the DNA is TGCGCCAGCAGCCAAGAACAGGGGCCAGGTGAGCAGTTCTTC.

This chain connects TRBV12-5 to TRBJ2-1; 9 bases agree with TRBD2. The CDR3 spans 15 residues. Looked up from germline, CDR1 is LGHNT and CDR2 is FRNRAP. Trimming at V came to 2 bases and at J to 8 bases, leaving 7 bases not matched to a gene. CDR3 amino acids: CASGLLGGRAYEQFF. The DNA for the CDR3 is TGTGCTAGTGGTTTGTTAGGCGGGAGGGCTTATGAGCAGTTCTTC. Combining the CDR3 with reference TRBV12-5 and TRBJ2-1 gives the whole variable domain DARVTQTPRHKVTEMGQEVTMRCQPILGHNTVFWYRQTMMQGLELLAYFRNRAPLDDSGMPKDRFSAEMPDATLATLKIQPSEPRDSAVYFCASGLLGGRAYEQFFGPGTRLTVL.

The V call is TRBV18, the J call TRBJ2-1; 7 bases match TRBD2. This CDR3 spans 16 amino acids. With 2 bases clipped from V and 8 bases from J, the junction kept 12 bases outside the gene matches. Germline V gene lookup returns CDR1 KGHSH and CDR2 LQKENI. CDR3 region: CASSPNRDLGGDEQFF. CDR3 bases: TGTGCCAGCTCACCAAACCGGGACTTGGGGGGGGATGAGCAGTTCTTC.

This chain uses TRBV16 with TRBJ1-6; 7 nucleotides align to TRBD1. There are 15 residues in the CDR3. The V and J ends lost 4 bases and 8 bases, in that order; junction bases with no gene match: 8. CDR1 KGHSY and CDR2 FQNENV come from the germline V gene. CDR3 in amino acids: CASSPVFQGDSPLHF. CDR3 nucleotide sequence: TGTGCCAGCAGCCCCGTATTTCAGGGGGATTCACCCCTCCACTTT.

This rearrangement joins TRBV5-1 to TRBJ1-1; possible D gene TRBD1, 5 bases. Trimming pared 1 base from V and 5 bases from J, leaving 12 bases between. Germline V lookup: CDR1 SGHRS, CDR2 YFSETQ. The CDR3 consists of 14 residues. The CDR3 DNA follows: TGCGCCAGCAGCTTGAGCGGTGGGGGGACTGAAGCTTTCTTT. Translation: CASSLSGGGTEAFF.

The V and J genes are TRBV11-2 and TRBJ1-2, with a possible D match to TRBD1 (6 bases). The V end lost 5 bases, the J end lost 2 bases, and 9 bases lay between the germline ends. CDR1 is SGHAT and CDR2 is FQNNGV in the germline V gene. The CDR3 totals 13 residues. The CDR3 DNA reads TGTGCCAGCAGCACCCAGGGGAACTATGGCTACACCTTC. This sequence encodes CASSTQGNYGYTF. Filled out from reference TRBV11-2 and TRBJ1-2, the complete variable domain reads EAGVAQSPRYKIIEKRQSVAFWCNPISGHATLYWYQQILGQGPKLLIQFQNNGVVDDSQLPKDRFSAERLKGVDSTLKIQPAKLEDSAVYLCASSTQGNYGYTFGSGTRLTVV.

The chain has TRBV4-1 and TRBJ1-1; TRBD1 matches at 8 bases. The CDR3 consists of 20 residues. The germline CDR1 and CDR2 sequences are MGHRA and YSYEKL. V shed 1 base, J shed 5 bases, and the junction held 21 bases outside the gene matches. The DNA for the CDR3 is TGCGCCAGCAGCCAAGTAATGCAGCAGGGGGCGGACGTGAGAGGGACTGAAGCTTTCTTT. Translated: CASSQVMQQGADVRGTEAFF.

CDR3 residues: CASSWAGGPNYGYTF. The CDR3 DNA sequence: TGTGCCAGTAGTTGGGCAGGGGGACCTAACTATGGCTACACCTTC. The V call is TRBV19, the J call TRBJ1-2, with 7 positions matching TRBD1. Germline V lookup: CDR1 LNHDA, CDR2 SQIVND (reference sequence). The ends lost 5 bases at V and 0 bases at J; junction bases unmatched: 6. The CDR3 runs 15 residues.

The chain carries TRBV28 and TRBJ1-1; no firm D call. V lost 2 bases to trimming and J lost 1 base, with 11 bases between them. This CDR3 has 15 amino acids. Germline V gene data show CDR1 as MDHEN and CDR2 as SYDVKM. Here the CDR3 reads CASSLPPPRNTEAFF. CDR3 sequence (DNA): TGTGCCAGCAGTTTACCCCCCCCCAGGAACACTGAAGCTTTCTTT.

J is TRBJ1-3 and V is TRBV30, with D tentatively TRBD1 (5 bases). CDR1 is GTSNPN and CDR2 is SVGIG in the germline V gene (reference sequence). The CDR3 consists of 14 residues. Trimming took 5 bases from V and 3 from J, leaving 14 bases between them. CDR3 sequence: CAWGQPAGGNTIYF. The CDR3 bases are TGTGCCTGGGGACAACCAGCGGGTGGAAACACCATATATTTT.

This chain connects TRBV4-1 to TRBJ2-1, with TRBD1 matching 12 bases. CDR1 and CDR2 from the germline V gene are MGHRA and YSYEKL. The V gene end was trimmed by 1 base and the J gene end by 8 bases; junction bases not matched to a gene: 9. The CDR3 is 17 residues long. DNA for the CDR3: TGCGCCAGCAGCCAAGGGTTGGGACAGGGGGCATGGGATGAGCAGTTCTTC. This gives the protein CASSQGLGQGAWDEQFF.

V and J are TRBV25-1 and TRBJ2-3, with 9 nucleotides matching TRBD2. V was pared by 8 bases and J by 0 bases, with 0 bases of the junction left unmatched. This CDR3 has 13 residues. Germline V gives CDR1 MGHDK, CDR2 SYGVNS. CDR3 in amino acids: CASLAGSTDTQYF. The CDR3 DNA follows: TGTGCCAGCCTAGCGGGAAGCACAGATACGCAGTATTTT.

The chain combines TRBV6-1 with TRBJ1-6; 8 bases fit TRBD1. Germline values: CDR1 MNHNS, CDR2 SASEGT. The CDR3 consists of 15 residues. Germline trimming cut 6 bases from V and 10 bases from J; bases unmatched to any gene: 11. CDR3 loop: CASSNRQGKGSPLHF. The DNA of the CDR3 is TGTGCCAGCAGCAATCGACAGGGGAAGGGCTCACCCCTCCACTTT.

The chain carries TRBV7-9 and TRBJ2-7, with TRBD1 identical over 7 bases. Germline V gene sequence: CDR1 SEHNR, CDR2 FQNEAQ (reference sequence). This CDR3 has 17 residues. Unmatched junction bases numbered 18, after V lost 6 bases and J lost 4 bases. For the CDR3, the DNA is TGTGCCAGCAGTATTTCCCCTGCCGGGACAGCAAGATACGAGCAGTACTTC. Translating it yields CASSISPAGTARYEQYF.

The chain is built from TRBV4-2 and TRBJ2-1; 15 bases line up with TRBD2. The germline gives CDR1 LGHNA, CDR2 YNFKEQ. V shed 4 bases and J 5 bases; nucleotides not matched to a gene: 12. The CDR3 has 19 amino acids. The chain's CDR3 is CASSRGTSGRSPLDNEQFF. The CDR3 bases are TGTGCCAGCAGCCGGGGGACTAGCGGGAGGAGTCCCCTCGACAATGAGCAGTTCTTC.